This TCR beta chain was recovered during a study of OX40 agonist ivuxolimab in advanced cancers. Trimming cost V 5 bases and J 5 bases; bases outside gene matches: 9. Germline CDR1 reads MDHEN; CDR2 reads SYDVKM. The length of the CDR3 is 16 residues. Notes on the study in general: The average count of expanded clones was higher among CD8+ T cells than among CD4+.

Clones were sequenced by immunoSEQ multiplex PCR, and TCRdb holds only the in-frame ones, with some missing. The repertoire holds some 69,000 clones, with 90% as singletons. Autoimmune disease history or systemic immunosuppression was exclusionary. This clone was detected once. What it recognizes is unknown. This chain links TRBV28 with TRBJ2-2; 9 positions match TRBD2. This sample comprised CD4+ or CD8+ T cells sorted from blood, obtained in a trial of the OX40 agonist ivuxolimab. This receptor was obtained from an adult with an advanced solid tumor such as melanoma, head and neck, liver or kidney cancer. The DNA for the CDR3 is TGTGCCAGCAGTCATAGCGGGAGTAGCGTAACCGGGGAGCTGTTTTTT. Its translation: CASSHSGSSVTGELFF.